What follows is one T cell receptor (beta chain) and its context. V dropped 5 bases and J dropped 8 bases, with 14 bases sitting between them. The CDR3 loop spans 13 amino acids. Per germline, CDR1 SGDLS and CDR2 YYNGEE. The primer mix had 60 Vbeta and 13 Jbeta primers. The assay was immunoSEQ multiplex PCR, and TCRdb's table has in-frame clones only and misses some. The data show 170,000 or so clones, 80% seen once. This record comes from a study of cytomegalovirus exposure and HLA in healthy donors. This sequence joins TRBV9 and TRBJ2-1, with D perhaps TRBD2 (6 bases). The sequence was obtained from a boy between 10 and 17 years old in good health and CMV-seronegative. The sequenced sample was PBMCs. Written as DNA, the CDR3 is TGTGCCAGCAGTGATGTAGCGGCGGATGAGCAGTTCTTC. Protein sequence: CASSDVAADEQFF.